This is a list of T cell receptor beta chains from one sample in a study of CD4 and CD8 cells across lung adenocarcinoma regions. TCRdb recomputed calls from the PCR reads with MiXCR, one row per CDR3 protein. The data contain some 20,000 distinct CDR3 sequences, roughly half of them singletons. The sequencing input was CD8+ T cells from the center of a lung tumor. The receptors were sampled from a female donor with lung adenocarcinoma. The CD4 and CD8 labels of this study may be unreliable. Both conserved end residues are part of each CDR3. Each record gives: V gene, J gene, D gene, clone size, CDR3 protein, CDR3 DNA. A D gene is named only where the DNA matches it firmly. Only part of the rows carry a size: once, few, many, or a class if the clone is expanded.

V gene: TRBV27; J gene: TRBJ2-7; D gene: TRBD1; clone size: .; CDR3 protein: CASRQGVGPTDTQYF; CDR3 DNA: TGTGCCAGCAGGCAGGGGGTAGGACCCACAGATACGCAGTACTTC
V gene: TRBV27; J gene: TRBJ2-3; D gene: .; clone size: large; CDR3 protein: CASGRGQGTDTQYF; CDR3 DNA: TGTGCCAGCGGGCGAGGTCAGGGCACAGATACGCAGTATTTT
V gene: TRBV12-3/TRBV12-4; J gene: TRBJ2-3; D gene: TRBD1; clone size: .; CDR3 protein: CASSNPGTGFFSQDTQYF; CDR3 DNA: TGTGCCAGCAGCAACCCCGGGACAGGGTTTTTTAGCCAAGATACCCAGTATTTT
V gene: TRBV20-1; J gene: TRBJ2-7; D gene: TRBD2; clone size: .; CDR3 protein: CSARLRAGNPYEQYF; CDR3 DNA: TGCAGTGCTAGGTTGCGAGCGGGAAACCCCTACGAGCAGTACTTC
V gene: TRBV10-3; J gene: TRBJ2-4; D gene: .; clone size: .; CDR3 protein: CAGQVGGDREIQYF; CDR3 DNA: TGTGCGGGGCAGGTGGGGGGTGACCGAGAGATCCAGTACTTC
V gene: TRBV20-1; J gene: TRBJ2-4; D gene: .; clone size: .; CDR3 protein: CSARPGHGNIQYF; CDR3 DNA: TGCAGTGCTAGGCCCGGACATGGAAACATTCAGTACTTC
V gene: TRBV25-1; J gene: TRBJ2-1; D gene: .; clone size: .; CDR3 protein: CASGGGAPVGLGEQFF; CDR3 DNA: TGTGCCAGCGGGGGGGGGGCCCCGGTCGGGCTGGGTGAGCAGTTCTTC
V gene: TRBV4-1; J gene: TRBJ2-1; D gene: TRBD1; clone size: few; CDR3 protein: CASSQDLWATGIYNEQFF; CDR3 DNA: TGCGCCAGCAGCCAAGATCTTTGGGCGACAGGGATATACAATGAGCAGTTCTTC
V gene: TRBV6-1; J gene: TRBJ2-5; D gene: .; clone size: .; CDR3 protein: CASGGHGGRDQNTQYF; CDR3 DNA: TGTGCCAGCGGGGGGCACGGGGGCCGGGACCAAAACACCCAGTACTTC
V gene: TRBV27; J gene: TRBJ2-3; D gene: .; clone size: many; CDR3 protein: CASGAPDTQYF; CDR3 DNA: TGTGCCAGCGGTGCCCCAGATACGCAGTACTTT
V gene: TRBV27; J gene: TRBJ2-2; D gene: TRBD1; clone size: .; CDR3 protein: CASSLLGQSVNTETLFF; CDR3 DNA: TGTGCCAGCAGTTTATTGGGACAGTCAGTGAACACAGAGACGCTGTTTTTT
V gene: TRBV6-1; J gene: TRBJ2-7; D gene: .; clone size: .; CDR3 protein: CATDKTYEQYF; CDR3 DNA: TGTGCCACCGACAAGACCTACGAGCAGTACTTC
V gene: TRBV7-2; J gene: TRBJ2-1; D gene: TRBD1; clone size: .; CDR3 protein: CASSSGQTYGEQFF; CDR3 DNA: TGTGCCAGCAGCTCGGGACAGACTTACGGGGAGCAGTTCTTT
V gene: TRBV12-3/TRBV12-4; J gene: TRBJ2-1; D gene: .; clone size: few; CDR3 protein: CASSFLGNEQFF; CDR3 DNA: TGTGCCAGCAGTTTTCTGGGGAATGAGCAGTTCTTC
V gene: TRBV27; J gene: TRBJ2-7; D gene: .; clone size: few; CDR3 protein: CAGSGGRGTETQYF; CDR3 DNA: TGTGCGGGCAGTGGGGGCCGTGGCACAGAGACGCAGTACTTC
V gene: TRBV6-5; J gene: TRBJ2-3; D gene: .; clone size: once; CDR3 protein: CASSYDTDKQFF; CDR3 DNA: TGTGCCAGCAGTTACGACACCGATAAGCAGTTTTTT
V gene: TRBV11-2; J gene: TRBJ2-2; D gene: .; clone size: few; CDR3 protein: CASRGAPYTGELFF; CDR3 DNA: TGTGCCAGCAGGGGTGCACCTTACACCGGGGAGCTGTTTTTT
V gene: TRBV14; J gene: TRBJ2-7; D gene: .; clone size: few; CDR3 protein: CAIGTYEQYF; CDR3 DNA: TGTGCCATCGGAACCTACGAGCAGTACTTC
V gene: TRBV6-5; J gene: TRBJ2-3; D gene: .; clone size: .; CDR3 protein: CASSSPSGAVSTDALYF; CDR3 DNA: TGTGCCAGCAGTTCTCCATCAGGGGCCGTGAGCACCGATGCGCTGTATTTT
V gene: TRBV6-1; J gene: TRBJ2-7; D gene: TRBD2; clone size: few; CDR3 protein: CASRSAGGSYEQYF; CDR3 DNA: TGTGCCAGCAGGTCTGCGGGAGGCTCCTACGAGCAGTACTTC
V gene: TRBV11-3; J gene: TRBJ2-1; D gene: TRBD2; clone size: few; CDR3 protein: CASSLGLAGYNEQFF; CDR3 DNA: TGTGCCAGCAGCTTGGGTCTAGCGGGGTACAATGAGCAGTTCTTC
V gene: TRBV6-1; J gene: TRBJ2-3; D gene: TRBD2; clone size: .; CDR3 protein: CASSVQAGGVTDTQYF; CDR3 DNA: TGTGCCAGCAGTGTCCAAGCGGGAGGCGTCACAGATACGCAGTATTTT
V gene: TRBV10-3; J gene: TRBJ2-7; D gene: .; clone size: .; CDR3 protein: CAGIWGCGPDTQYF; CDR3 DNA: TGTGCGGGGATATGGGGTTGTGGGCCAGATACGCAGTACTTC
V gene: TRBV6-1; J gene: TRBJ2-5; D gene: TRBD1; clone size: .; CDR3 protein: CASSQDRDGTQYF; CDR3 DNA: TGTGCCAGCAGTCAGGACAGGGACGGGACCCAGTACTTC
V gene: TRBV10-1; J gene: TRBJ2-5; D gene: .; clone size: medium-sized; CDR3 protein: CASSESGGQQKETQYF; CDR3 DNA: TGCGCCAGCAGTGAGTCGGGGGGACAGCAAAAAGAGACCCAGTACTTC
V gene: TRBV6-1; J gene: TRBJ2-5; D gene: TRBD1; clone size: few; CDR3 protein: CASSIDRGREFF; CDR3 DNA: TGTGCCAGCAGTATAGACAGGGGGAGGGAGTTCTTC
V gene: TRBV10-2; J gene: TRBJ2-4; D gene: .; clone size: .; CDR3 protein: CATGLGGKDTQYF; CDR3 DNA: TGCGCCACGGGGCTGGGAGGCAAGGATACGCAGTACTTC
V gene: TRBV10-3; J gene: TRBJ2-5; D gene: .; clone size: .; CDR3 protein: CAGLGGRDTETQYF; CDR3 DNA: TGTGCGGGGCTCGGGGGCCGTGACACAGAGACCCAGTACTTC
V gene: TRBV7-2; J gene: TRBJ2-5; D gene: .; clone size: .; CDR3 protein: CASSLAGTGETQYF; CDR3 DNA: TGTGCCAGCAGCTTAGCCGGGACTGGGGAGACCCAGTACTTC
V gene: TRBV27; J gene: TRBJ2-1; D gene: .; clone size: .; CDR3 protein: CASSSLGGYFGPAYNEQFF; CDR3 DNA: TGTGCCAGCAGTTCACTCGGGGGTTACTTTGGTCCGGCCTACAATGAGCAGTTCTTC
V gene: TRBV12-3/TRBV12-4; J gene: TRBJ2-2; D gene: .; clone size: many; CDR3 protein: CASNTFMTGELFF; CDR3 DNA: TGTGCCAGCAATACATTCATGACCGGGGAGCTGTTTTTT